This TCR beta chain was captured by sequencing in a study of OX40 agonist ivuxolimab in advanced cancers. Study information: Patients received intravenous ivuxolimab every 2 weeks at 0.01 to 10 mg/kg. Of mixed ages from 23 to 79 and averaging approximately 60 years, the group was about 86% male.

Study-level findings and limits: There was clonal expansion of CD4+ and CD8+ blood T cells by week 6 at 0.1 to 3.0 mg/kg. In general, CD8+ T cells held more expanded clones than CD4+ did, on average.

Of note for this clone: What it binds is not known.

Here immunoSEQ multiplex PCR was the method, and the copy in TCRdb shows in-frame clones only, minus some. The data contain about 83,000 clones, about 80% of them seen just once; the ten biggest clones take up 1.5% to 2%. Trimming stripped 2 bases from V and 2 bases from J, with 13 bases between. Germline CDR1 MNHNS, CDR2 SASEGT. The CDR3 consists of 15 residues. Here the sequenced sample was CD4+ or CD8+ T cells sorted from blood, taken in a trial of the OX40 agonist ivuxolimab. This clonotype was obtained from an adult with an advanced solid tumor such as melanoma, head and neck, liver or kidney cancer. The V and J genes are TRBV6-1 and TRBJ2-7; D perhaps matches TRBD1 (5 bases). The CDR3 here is CASSEKGQITYEQYF. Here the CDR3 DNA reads TGTGCCAGCAGTGAAAAGGGGCAGATAACCTACGAGCAGTACTTC.